These 3 T cell receptor beta chains were all obtained from the same sample, sequenced in a study of T cell changes during pregnancy in multiple sclerosis. Sequencing used immunoSEQ multiplex PCR; TCRdb keeps in-frame clones, though not all of them. Found here are about 39,000 clones, 93% of them singletons; the top ten hold 0.4% to 0.45%. Sequencing used CD4+ T cells from peripheral blood mononuclear cells, obtained in the first trimester of pregnancy. The receptor set was obtained from a female donor with multiple sclerosis, enrolled in a pregnancy study.

This clone was recorded once. V usage is TRBV19 and J usage is TRBJ2-3; 12 bases fit TRBD2. This CDR3 has 18 residues. Germline CDR1 reads LNHDA; CDR2 reads SQIVND (reference sequence). The V and J ends lost 2 bases and 1 base, in that order; junction bases with no gene match: 7. The CDR3 region is CASSIMASGGAGTDTQYF. CDR3 bases: TGTGCCAGTAGTATAATGGCTAGCGGGGGGGCAGGCACAGATACGCAGTATTTT.

This clone was counted a single time. V is TRBV7-3 and J is TRBJ2-3; the match to TRBD1 covers 8 bases. The CDR3 runs 17 residues. The germline CDR1 and CDR2 sequences are SGHTA and FQGTGA. J was trimmed by 1 base and V by 2 bases; bases with no gene match: 8. The CDR3 reads CASSLVGRGRGTDTQYF. The CDR3 region has the DNA TGTGCCAGCAGCTTAGTGGGCAGGGGGCGAGGCACAGATACGCAGTATTTT.

V and J are TRBV5-1 and TRBJ2-3, with 11 bases fitting TRBD2. CDR1 is SGHRS and CDR2 is YFSETQ in the germline V gene. This CDR3 comprises 16 residues. With 4 bases clipped from V and 5 bases from J, the junction kept 9 bases outside the gene matches. The CDR3 sequence is CASSIIAGGQGDTQYF. The CDR3 nucleotides read TGCGCCAGCAGCATCATAGCGGGAGGGCAGGGAGATACGCAGTATTTT.